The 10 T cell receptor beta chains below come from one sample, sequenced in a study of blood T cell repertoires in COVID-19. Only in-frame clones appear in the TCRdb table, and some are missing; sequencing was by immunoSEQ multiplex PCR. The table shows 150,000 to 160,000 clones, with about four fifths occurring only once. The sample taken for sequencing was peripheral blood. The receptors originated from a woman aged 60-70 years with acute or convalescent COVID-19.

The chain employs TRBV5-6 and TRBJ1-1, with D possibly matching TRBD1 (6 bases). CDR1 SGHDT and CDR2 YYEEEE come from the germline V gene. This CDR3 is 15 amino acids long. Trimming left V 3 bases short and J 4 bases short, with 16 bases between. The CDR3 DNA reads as TGTGCCAGCAGCTCCGATGGGGGCCGGGGCACTGAAGCTTTCTTT. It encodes CASSSDGGRGTEAFF.

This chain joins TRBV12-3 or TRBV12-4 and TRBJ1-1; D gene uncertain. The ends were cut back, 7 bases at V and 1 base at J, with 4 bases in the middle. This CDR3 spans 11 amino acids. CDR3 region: CASTKNTEAFF. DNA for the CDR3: TGTGCCAGCACCAAGAACACTGAAGCTTTCTTT.

Written as DNA, the CDR3 is TGTGCCAGTAGTATAGGTCAGGGGGCGACTGAAGCTTTCTTT. Amino acids: CASSIGQGATEAFF. The rearrangement uses TRBV19 and TRBJ1-1, with TRBD1 matching 8 bases. Germline V gene sequence: CDR1 LNHDA, CDR2 SQIVND (reference sequence). This CDR3 spans 14 amino acids. V lost 1 base to trimming and J lost 5 bases; unmatched junction nucleotides: 3.

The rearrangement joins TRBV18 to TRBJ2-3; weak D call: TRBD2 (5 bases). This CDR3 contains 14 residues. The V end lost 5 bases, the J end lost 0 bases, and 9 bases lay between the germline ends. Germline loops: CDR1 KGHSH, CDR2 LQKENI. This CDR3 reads CASSLRESTDTQYF. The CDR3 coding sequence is TGTGCCAGCTCATTGAGGGAGAGCACAGATACGCAGTATTTT.

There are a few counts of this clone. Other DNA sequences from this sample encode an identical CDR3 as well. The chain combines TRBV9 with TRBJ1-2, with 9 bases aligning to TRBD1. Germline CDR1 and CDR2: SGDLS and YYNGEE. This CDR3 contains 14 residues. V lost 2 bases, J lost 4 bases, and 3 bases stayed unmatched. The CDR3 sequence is CASSVGQGTYGYTF. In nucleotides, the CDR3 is TGTGCCAGCAGCGTCGGACAGGGGACCTATGGCTACACCTTC.

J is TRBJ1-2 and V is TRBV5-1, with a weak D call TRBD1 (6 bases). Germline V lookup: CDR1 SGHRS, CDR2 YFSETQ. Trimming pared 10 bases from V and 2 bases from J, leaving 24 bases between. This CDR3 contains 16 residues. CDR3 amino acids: CASTGDDRPKNYGYTF. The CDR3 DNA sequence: TGCGCCTCCACTGGAGATGACAGGCCTAAGAACTATGGCTACACCTTC. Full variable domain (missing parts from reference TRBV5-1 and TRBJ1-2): KAGVTQTPRYLIKTRGQQVTLSCSPISGHRSVSWYQQTPGQGLQFLFEYFSETQRNKGNFPGRFSGRQFSNSRSEMNVSTLELGDSALYLCASTGDDRPKNYGYTFGSGTRLTVV.

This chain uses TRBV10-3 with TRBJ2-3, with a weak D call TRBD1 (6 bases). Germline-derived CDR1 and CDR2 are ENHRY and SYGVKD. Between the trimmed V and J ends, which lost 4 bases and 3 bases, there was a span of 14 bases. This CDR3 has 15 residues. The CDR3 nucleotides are TGTGCCATCAGTGGGGGCAGGGGTAGGACAGATACGCAGTATTTT. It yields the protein CAISGGRGRTDTQYF.

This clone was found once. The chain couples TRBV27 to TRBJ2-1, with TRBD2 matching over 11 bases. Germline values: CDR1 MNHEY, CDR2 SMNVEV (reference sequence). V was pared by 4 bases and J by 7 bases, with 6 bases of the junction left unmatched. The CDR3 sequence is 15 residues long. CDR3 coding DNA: TGTGCCAGCAGTTGGCTAGCGGGGGGCACTAATGAGCAGTTCTTC. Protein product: CASSWLAGGTNEQFF.

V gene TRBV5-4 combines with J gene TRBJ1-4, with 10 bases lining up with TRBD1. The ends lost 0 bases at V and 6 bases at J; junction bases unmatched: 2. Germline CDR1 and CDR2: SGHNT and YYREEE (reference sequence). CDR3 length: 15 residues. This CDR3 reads CASSLGGQGYEKLFF. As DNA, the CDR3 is TGTGCCAGCAGCTTGGGGGGACAGGGGTATGAAAAACTGTTTTTT.

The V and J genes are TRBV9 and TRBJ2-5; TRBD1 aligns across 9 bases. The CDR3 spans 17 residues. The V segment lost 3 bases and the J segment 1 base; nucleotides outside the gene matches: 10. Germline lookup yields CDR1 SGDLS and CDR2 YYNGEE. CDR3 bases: TGTGCCAGCAGCGCCCCGCCATGGGACAGGGCCCAAGAGACCCAGTACTTC. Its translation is CASSAPPWDRAQETQYF.